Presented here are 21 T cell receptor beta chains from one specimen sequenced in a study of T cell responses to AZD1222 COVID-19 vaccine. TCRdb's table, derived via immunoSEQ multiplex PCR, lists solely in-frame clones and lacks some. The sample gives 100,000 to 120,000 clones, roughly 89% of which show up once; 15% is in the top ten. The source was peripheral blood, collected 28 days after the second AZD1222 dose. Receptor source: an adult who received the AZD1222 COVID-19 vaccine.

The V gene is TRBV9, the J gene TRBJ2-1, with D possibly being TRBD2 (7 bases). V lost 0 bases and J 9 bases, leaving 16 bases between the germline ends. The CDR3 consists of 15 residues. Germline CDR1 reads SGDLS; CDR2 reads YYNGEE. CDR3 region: CASSVVSGGAGEQFF. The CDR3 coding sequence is TGTGCCAGCAGCGTAGTTAGTGGGGGGGCTGGTGAGCAGTTCTTC. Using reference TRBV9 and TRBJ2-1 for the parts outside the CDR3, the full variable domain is DSGVTQTPKHLITATGQRVTLRCSPRSGDLSVYWYQQSLDQGLQFLIQYYNGEERAKGNILERFSAQQFPDLHSELNLSSLELGDSALYFCASSVVSGGAGEQFFGPGTRLTVL.

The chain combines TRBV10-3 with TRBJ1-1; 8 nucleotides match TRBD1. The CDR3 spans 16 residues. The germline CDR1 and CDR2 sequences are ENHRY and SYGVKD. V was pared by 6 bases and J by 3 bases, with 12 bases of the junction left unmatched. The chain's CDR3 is CAISARGQGSDTEAFF. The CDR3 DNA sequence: TGTGCCATCAGCGCCAGGGGGCAGGGGTCCGACACTGAAGCTTTCTTT.

The CDR3 nucleotides are TGTGCCAGCAGCCAAGAGGGGTTCGGCTACACCTTC. Translating it yields CASSQEGFGYTF. V usage is TRBV14 and J usage is TRBJ1-2; D gene uncertain. CDR3 length equals 12 residues. The V gene's germline CDR1 is SGHDN and CDR2 FVKESK. Trimming removed 0 bases from V and 8 bases from J, with 7 bases in between.

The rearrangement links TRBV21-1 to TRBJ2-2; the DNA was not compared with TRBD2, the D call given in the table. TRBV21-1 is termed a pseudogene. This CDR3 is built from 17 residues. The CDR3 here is CASSRKTGLRENRGAVF. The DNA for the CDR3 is TGTGCCAGCAGCAGAAAGACGGGCCTGAGGGAGAACCGGGGAGCTGTTTTT.

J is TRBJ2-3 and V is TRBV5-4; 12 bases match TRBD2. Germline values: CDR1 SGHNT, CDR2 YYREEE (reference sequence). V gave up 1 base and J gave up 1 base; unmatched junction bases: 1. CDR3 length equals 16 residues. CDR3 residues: CASSLRLAGGTDTQYF. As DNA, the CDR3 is TGTGCCAGCAGCTTGCGACTAGCGGGGGGCACAGATACGCAGTATTTT. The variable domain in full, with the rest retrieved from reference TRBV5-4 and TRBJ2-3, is ETGVTQSPTHLIKTRGQQVTLRCSSQSGHNTVSWYQQALGQGPQFIFQYYREEENGRGNFPPRFSGLQFPNYSSELNVNALELDDSALYLCASSLRLAGGTDTQYFGPGTRLTVL.

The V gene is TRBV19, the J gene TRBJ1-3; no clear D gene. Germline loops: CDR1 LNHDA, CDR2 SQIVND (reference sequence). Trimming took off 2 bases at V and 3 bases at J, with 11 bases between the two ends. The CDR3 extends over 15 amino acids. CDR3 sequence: CASSIRLFGGNTIYF. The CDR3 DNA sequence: TGTGCCAGTAGTATAAGGCTGTTTGGTGGAAACACCATATATTTT.

The CDR3 coding sequence is TGTGCCAGCAGCTTAGTGGGGGGCGCACACTATGGCTACACCTTC. Protein sequence: CASSLVGGAHYGYTF. The chain has TRBV7-9 and TRBJ1-2; the D gene is possibly TRBD1 (6 bases). The CDR3 totals 15 residues. V lost 1 base, J lost 3 bases, and 12 bases lay in between. Per germline, CDR1 SEHNR and CDR2 FQNEAQ (reference sequence).

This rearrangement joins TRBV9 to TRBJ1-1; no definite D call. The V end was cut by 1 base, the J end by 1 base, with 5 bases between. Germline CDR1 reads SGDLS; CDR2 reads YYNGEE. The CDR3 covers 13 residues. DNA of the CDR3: TGTGCCAGCAGCGTATCATGGAACACTGAAGCTTTCTTT. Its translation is CASSVSWNTEAFF. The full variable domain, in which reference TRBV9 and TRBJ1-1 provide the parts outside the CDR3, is DSGVTQTPKHLITATGQRVTLRCSPRSGDLSVYWYQQSLDQGLQFLIQYYNGEERAKGNILERFSAQQFPDLHSELNLSSLELGDSALYFCASSVSWNTEAFFGQGTRLTVV.

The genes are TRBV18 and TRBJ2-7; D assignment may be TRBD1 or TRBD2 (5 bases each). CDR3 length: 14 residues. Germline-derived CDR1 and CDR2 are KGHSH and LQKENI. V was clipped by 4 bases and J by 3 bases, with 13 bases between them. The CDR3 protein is CASSQGSTGYEQYF. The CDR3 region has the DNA TGTGCCAGCTCACAGGGGAGCACAGGCTACGAGCAGTACTTC. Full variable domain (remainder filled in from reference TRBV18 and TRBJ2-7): NAGVMQNPRHLVRRRGQEARLRCSPMKGHSHVYWYRQLPEEGLKFMVYLQKENIIDESGMPKERFSAEFPKEGPSILRIQQVVRGDSAAYFCASSQGSTGYEQYFGPGTRLTVT.

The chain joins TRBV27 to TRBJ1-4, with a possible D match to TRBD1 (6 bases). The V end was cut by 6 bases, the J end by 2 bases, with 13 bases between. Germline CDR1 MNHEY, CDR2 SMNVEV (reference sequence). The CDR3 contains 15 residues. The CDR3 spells CASSWTGGTNEKLFF. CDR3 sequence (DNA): TGTGCCAGCAGCTGGACGGGGGGCACTAATGAAAAACTGTTTTTT. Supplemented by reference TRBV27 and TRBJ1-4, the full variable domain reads EAQVTQNPRYLITVTGKKLTVTCSQNMNHEYMSWYRQDPGLGLRQIYYSMNVEVTDKGDVPEGYKVSRKEKRNFPLILESPSPNQTSLYFCASSWTGGTNEKLFFGSGTQLSVL.

The CDR3: CASSFTFGSAASNEKLFF. The CDR3 bases are TGTGCCAGCAGCTTTACCTTCGGATCCGCCGCCTCTAATGAAAAACTGTTTTTT. The chain joins TRBV5-8 to TRBJ1-4, with D hard to call. This CDR3 region has 18 residues. Trimming stripped 2 bases from V and 3 bases from J, with 20 bases between. Germline-derived CDR1 and CDR2 are SGHTS and YDEGEE.

CDR3 amino acids: CASSPTGKRTGELFF. CDR3 bases: TGTGCCAGCAGCCCAACAGGGAAGCGGACCGGGGAGCTGTTTTTT. The chain carries TRBV5-4 and TRBJ2-2, with D possibly being TRBD1 (6 bases). The germline gives CDR1 SGHNT, CDR2 YYREEE (reference sequence). This CDR3 comprises 15 residues. Trimming cost V 4 bases and J 5 bases, with 15 bases left between them.

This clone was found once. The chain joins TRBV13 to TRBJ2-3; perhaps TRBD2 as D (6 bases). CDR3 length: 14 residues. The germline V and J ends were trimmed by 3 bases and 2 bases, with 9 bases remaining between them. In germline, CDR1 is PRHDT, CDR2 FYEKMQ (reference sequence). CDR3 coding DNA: TGTGCCAGCAGCTTGGGGGGAATCACAGATACGCAGTATTTT. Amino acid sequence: CASSLGGITDTQYF.

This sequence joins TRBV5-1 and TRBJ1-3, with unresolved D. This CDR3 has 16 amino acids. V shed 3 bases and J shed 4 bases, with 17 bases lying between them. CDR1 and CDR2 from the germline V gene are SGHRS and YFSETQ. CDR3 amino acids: CASSSDLTTAGNTIYF. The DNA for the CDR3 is TGCGCCAGCAGCTCGGACCTCACAACGGCAGGAAACACCATATATTTT.

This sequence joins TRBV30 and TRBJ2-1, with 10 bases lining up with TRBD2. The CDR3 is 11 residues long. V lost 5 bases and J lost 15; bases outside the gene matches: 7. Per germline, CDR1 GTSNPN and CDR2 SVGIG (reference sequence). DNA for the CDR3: TGTGCCTGGGATAGCGGGAGGCCGCGGTTCTTC. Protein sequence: CAWDSGRPRFF. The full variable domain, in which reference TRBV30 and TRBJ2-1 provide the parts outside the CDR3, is SQTIHQWPATLVQPVGSPLSLECTVEGTSNPNLYWYRQAAGRGLQLLFYSVGIGQISSEVPQNLSASRPQDRQFILSSKKLLLSDSGFYLCAWDSGRPRFFGPGTRLTVL.

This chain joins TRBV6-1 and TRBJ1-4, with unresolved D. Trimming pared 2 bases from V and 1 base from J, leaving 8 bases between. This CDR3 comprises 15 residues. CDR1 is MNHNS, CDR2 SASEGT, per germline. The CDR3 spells CASSEMQLTNEKLFF. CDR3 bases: TGTGCCAGCAGTGAAATGCAGTTAACTAATGAAAAACTGTTTTTT.

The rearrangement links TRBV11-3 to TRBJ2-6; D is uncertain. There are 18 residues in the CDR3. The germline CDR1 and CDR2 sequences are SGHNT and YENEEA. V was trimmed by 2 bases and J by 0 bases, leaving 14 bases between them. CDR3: CASSLYGQSSSGANVLTF. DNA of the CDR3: TGTGCCAGCAGCTTATACGGCCAGTCGAGCTCTGGGGCCAACGTCCTGACTTTC.

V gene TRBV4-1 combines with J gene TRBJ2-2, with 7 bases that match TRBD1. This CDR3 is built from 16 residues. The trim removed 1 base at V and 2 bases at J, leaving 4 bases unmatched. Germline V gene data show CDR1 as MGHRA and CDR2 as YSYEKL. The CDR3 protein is CASSQVGTANTGELFF. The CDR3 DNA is TGCGCCAGCAGCCAAGTAGGGACAGCAAACACCGGGGAGCTGTTTTTT.

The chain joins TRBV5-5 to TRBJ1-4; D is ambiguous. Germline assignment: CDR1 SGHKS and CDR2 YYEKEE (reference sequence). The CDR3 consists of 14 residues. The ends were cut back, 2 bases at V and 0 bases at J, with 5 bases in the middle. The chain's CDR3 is CASSFAATNEKLFF. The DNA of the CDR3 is TGTGCCAGCAGCTTTGCAGCAACTAATGAAAAACTGTTTTTT.

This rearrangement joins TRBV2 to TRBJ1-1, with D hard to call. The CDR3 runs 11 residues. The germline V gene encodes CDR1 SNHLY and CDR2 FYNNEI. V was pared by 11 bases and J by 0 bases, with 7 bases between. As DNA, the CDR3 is TGTGCCTCACGGTTGAACACTGAAGCTTTCTTT. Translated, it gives CASRLNTEAFF.

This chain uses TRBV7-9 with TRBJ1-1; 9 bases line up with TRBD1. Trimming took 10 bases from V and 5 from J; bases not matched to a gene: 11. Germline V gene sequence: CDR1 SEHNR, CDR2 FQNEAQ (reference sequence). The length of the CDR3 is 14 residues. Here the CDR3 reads CATGQGPTFTEAFF. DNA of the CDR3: TGTGCCACCGGACAGGGGCCAACCTTTACTGAAGCTTTCTTT.